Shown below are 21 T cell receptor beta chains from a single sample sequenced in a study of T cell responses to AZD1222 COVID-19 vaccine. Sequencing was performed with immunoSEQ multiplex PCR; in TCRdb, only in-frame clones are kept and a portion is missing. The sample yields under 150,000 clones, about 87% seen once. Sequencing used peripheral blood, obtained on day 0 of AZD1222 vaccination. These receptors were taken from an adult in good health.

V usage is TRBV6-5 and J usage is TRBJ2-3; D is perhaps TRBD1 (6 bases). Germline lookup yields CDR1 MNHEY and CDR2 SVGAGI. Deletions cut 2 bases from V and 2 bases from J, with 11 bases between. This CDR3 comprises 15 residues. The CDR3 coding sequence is TGTGCCAGCAGTTACATAGGACAGCTCACAGATACGCAGTATTTT. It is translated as CASSYIGQLTDTQYF.

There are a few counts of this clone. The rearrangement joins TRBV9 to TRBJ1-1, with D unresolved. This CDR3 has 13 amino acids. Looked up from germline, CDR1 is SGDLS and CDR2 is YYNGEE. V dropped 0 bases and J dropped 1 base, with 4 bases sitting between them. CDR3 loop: CASSVEANTEAFF. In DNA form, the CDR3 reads TGTGCCAGCAGCGTAGAGGCGAACACTGAAGCTTTCTTT.

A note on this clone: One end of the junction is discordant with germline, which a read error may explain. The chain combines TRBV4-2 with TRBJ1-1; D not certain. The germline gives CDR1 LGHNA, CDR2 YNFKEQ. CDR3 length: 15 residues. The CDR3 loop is CASSQDLFPEKPGLF. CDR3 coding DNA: TGTGCCAGCAGCCAAGACCTCTTCCCCGAAAAGCCGGGCCTTTTT.

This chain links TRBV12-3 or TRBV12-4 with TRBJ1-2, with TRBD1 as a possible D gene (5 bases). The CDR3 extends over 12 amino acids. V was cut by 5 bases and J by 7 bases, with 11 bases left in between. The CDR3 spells CASSRNRFGYTF. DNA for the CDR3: TGTGCCAGCAGTCGTAACAGGTTTGGCTACACCTTC.

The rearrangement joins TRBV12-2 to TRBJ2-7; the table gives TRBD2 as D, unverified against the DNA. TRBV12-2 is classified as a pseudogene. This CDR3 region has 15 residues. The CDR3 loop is CASRSLAGCSYEQYF. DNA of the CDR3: TGTGCAAGTCGCTCCCTAGCGGGGTGCTCCTACGAGCAGTACTTC.

CDR3 in amino acids: CASSLSGAAKTQYF. The CDR3 DNA sequence: TGTGCCAGCAGCTTGTCCGGGGCCGCCAAGACCCAGTACTTC. The rearrangement links TRBV5-8 to TRBJ2-5; the D gene could be TRBD1 or TRBD2 (5 bases each). The CDR3 has 14 amino acids. V lost 1 base to trimming and J lost 6 bases, with 13 bases between them. Germline-derived CDR1 and CDR2 are SGHTS and YDEGEE.

For the CDR3, the DNA is TGTGCCAGCAGTGAAGGGGGATACCGTAATTCACCCCTCCACTTT. The encoded protein is CASSEGGYRNSPLHF. V is TRBV2 and J is TRBJ1-6; the D is unclear. The CDR3 is 15 amino acids. CDR1 is SNHLY, CDR2 FYNNEI, per germline. V lost 1 base and J lost 6, with 10 bases in between.

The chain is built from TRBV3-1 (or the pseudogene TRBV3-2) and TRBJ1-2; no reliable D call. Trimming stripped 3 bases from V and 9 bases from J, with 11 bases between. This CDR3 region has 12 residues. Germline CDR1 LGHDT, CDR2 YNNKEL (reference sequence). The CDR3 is CASSHGRDSYTF. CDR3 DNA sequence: TGTGCCAGCAGCCATGGAAGGGATAGCTACACCTTC.

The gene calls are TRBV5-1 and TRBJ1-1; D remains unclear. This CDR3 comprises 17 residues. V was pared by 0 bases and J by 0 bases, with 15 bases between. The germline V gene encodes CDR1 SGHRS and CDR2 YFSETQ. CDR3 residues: CASSLVSVGGLNTEAFF. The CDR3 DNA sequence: TGCGCCAGCAGCTTGGTGTCAGTCGGCGGGTTGAACACTGAAGCTTTCTTT.

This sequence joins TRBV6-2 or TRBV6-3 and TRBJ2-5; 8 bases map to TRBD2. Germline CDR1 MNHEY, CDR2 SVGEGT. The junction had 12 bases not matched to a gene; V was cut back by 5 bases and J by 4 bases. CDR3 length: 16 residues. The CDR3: CASSVTSGGGAETQYF. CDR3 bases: TGTGCCAGCAGTGTAACTAGCGGTGGAGGGGCAGAGACCCAGTACTTC.

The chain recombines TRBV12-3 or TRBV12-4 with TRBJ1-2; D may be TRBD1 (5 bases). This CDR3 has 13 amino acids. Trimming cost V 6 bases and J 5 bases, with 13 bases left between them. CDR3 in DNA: TGTGCCAGCAGAGTAGGGGCACAATATGGCTACACCTTC. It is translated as CASRVGAQYGYTF.

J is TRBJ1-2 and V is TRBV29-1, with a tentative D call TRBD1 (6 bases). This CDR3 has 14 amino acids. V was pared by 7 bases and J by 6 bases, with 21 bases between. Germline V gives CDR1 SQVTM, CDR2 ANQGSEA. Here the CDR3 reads CSATRRGARNGYTF. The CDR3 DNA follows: TGCAGCGCTACCCGCCGGGGGGCGCGTAATGGCTACACCTTC.

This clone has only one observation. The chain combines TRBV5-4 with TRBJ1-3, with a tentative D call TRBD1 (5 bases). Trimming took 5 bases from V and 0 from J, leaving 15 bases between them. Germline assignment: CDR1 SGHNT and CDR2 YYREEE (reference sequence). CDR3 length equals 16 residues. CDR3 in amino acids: CASREGLPFSGNTIYF. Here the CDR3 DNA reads TGTGCCAGCAGAGAGGGACTGCCGTTCTCTGGAAACACCATATATTTT.

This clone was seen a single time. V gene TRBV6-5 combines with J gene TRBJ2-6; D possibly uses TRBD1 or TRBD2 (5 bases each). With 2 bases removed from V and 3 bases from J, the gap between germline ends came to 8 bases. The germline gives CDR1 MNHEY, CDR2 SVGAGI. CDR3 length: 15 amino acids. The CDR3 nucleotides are TGTGCCAGCAGTTACGGGGCGGGTGGGGCCAACGTCCTGACTTTC. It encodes CASSYGAGGANVLTF.

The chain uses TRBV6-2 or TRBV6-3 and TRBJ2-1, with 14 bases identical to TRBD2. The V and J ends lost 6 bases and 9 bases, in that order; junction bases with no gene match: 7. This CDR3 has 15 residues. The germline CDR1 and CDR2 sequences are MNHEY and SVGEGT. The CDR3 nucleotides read TGTGCCAGCAGCTCGACTAGCGGGGGGGCGGGTGAGCAGTTCTTC. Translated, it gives CASSSTSGGAGEQFF.

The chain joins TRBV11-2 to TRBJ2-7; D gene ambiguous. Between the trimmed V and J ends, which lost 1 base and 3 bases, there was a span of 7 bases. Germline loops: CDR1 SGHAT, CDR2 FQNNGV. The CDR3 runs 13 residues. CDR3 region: CASSLASDYEQYF. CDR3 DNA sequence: TGTGCCAGCAGCTTAGCATCGGACTACGAGCAGTACTTC. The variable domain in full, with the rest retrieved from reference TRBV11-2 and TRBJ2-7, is EAGVAQSPRYKIIEKRQSVAFWCNPISGHATLYWYQQILGQGPKLLIQFQNNGVVDDSQLPKDRFSAERLKGVDSTLKIQPAKLEDSAVYLCASSLASDYEQYFGPGTRLTVT.

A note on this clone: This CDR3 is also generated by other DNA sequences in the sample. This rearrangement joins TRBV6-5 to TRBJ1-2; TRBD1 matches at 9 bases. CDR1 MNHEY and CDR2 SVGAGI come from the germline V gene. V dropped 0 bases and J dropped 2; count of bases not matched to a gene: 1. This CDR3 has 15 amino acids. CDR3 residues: CASSYSGQGNYGYTF. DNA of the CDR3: TGTGCCAGCAGTTACTCGGGACAGGGAAACTATGGCTACACCTTC.

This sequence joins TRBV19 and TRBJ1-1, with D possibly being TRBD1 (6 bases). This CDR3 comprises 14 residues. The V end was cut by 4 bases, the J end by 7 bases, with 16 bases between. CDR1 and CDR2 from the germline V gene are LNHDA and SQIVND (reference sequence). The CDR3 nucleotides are TGTGCCAGTAGTAGTCTAGGGGGAGTGGGTGAAGCTTTCTTT. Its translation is CASSSLGGVGEAFF.

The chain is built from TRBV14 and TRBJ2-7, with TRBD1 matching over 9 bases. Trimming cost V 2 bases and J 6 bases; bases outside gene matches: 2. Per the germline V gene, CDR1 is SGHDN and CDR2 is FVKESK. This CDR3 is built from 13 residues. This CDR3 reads CASSQQTGGEQYF. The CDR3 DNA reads TGTGCCAGCAGCCAACAGACAGGGGGCGAGCAGTACTTC.

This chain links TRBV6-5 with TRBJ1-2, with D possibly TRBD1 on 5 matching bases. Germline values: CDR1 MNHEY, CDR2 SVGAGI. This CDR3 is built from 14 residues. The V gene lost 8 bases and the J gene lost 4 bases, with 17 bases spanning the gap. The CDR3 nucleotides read TGTGCCAGCTCCTCTACTTGGGGGGGCTATGGCTACACCTTC. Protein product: CASSSTWGGYGYTF.

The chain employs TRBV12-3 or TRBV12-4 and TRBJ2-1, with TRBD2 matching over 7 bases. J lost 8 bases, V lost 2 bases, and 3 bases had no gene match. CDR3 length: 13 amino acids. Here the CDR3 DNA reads TGTGCCAGCAGTTTAAAGGGAGGGGATGAGCAGTTCTTC. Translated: CASSLKGGDEQFF.